Listed here are 10 T cell receptor beta chains from one sample, sequenced in a study of shared clonotypes between healthy human individuals. Using immunoSEQ multiplex PCR, the repertoire was profiled, and TCRdb retains in-frame clones only, with some absent. The sample lists a few million clones; around nine tenths were seen once. What was sequenced was naive CD4+ T cells sorted from blood. Described subset: CD45RA+ positively selected. These receptors all come from a man aged 18 to 29 in good health.

The chain employs TRBV4-1 and TRBJ2-1; 8 nucleotides match TRBD2. Germline lookup yields CDR1 MGHRA and CDR2 YSYEKL. This CDR3 is built from 16 residues. J lost 3 bases, V lost 0 bases, and 4 bases had no gene match. DNA for the CDR3: TGCGCCAGCAGCCAAGAGGCAGCGGGGGTCTACAATGAGCAGTTCTTC. Translated: CASSQEAAGVYNEQFF.

The V gene is TRBV2, the J gene TRBJ2-1; D might be TRBD1 (6 bases). Germline assignment: CDR1 SNHLY and CDR2 FYNNEI. This CDR3 contains 15 residues. Trimming cost V 6 bases and J 8 bases, with 20 bases left between them. CDR3: CASRIGSPGVDEQFF. DNA for the CDR3: TGTGCCAGCAGGATAGGGTCGCCAGGGGTCGATGAGCAGTTCTTC.

J is TRBJ2-7 and V is TRBV28, with TRBD2 identical over 8 bases. V lost 5 bases and J lost 7; bases outside the gene matches: 10. The CDR3 is made up of 14 amino acids. Germline-derived CDR1 and CDR2 are MDHEN and SYDVKM. This CDR3 is CASSPPRGAREQYF. For the CDR3, the DNA is TGTGCCAGCAGTCCCCCGCGGGGGGCTCGGGAGCAGTACTTC.

The rearrangement uses TRBV7-9 and TRBJ2-1, with TRBD2 matching over 13 bases. The V gene end was trimmed by 4 bases and the J gene end by 7 bases; junction bases not matched to a gene: 1. The CDR3 covers 14 residues. Per germline, CDR1 SEHNR and CDR2 FQNEAQ (reference sequence). The CDR3, as DNA: TGTGCCAGCAGCTCGACTAGCGGGAGGAATGAGCAGTTCTTC. It specifies CASSSTSGRNEQFF. Based on the CDR3 plus reference TRBV7-9 and TRBJ2-1, the full variable domain is DTGVSQNPRHKITKRGQNVTFRCDPISEHNRLYWYRQTLGQGPEFLTYFQNEAQLEKSRLLSDRFSAERPKGSFSTLEIQRTEQGDSAMYLCASSSTSGRNEQFFGPGTRLTVL.

This sequence joins TRBV11-3 and TRBJ1-1; D not certain. Germline values: CDR1 SGHNT, CDR2 YENEEA. The CDR3 sequence is 13 residues long. The V gene lost 1 base and the J gene lost 4 bases, with 7 bases spanning the gap. CDR3 in DNA: TGTGCCAGCAGCTTAGGGCCAGGCACTGAAGCTTTCTTT. Its translation: CASSLGPGTEAFF.

The rearrangement uses TRBV7-2 and TRBJ2-7; 9 nucleotides line up with TRBD2. The CDR3 covers 14 residues. The germline CDR1 and CDR2 sequences are SGHTA and FQGNSA. The V gene end was trimmed by 7 bases and the J gene end by 2 bases; junction bases not matched to a gene: 6. The CDR3 loop is CASTLTSGTYEQYF. The CDR3 DNA follows: TGTGCCAGCACCCTGACTAGCGGTACCTACGAGCAGTACTTC.

The chain uses TRBV6-1 and TRBJ2-7; the D gene is possibly TRBD1 (6 bases). Trimming removed 5 bases from V and 0 bases from J, with 11 bases in between. This CDR3 contains 14 residues. CDR1 is MNHNS, CDR2 SASEGT, per germline. This CDR3 reads CASSRQVVSYEQYF. The CDR3 nucleotides are TGTGCCAGCAGTAGACAGGTCGTCTCCTACGAGCAGTACTTC.

This clone was seen once. The chain joins TRBV11-2 to TRBJ1-3; D unresolved. V dropped 5 bases and J dropped 2 bases, with 16 bases sitting between them. Germline V gene lookup returns CDR1 SGHAT and CDR2 FQNNGV. The length of the CDR3 is 16 residues. The CDR3 sequence is CASSHRTAKAGNTIYF. The DNA of the CDR3 is TGTGCCAGCAGCCATAGGACGGCCAAAGCTGGAAACACCATATATTTT.

This sequence joins TRBV30 and TRBJ2-3; 8 nucleotides align to TRBD1. Germline-derived CDR1 and CDR2 are GTSNPN and SVGIG (reference sequence). The CDR3 is 17 residues long. V lost 3 bases, J lost 4 bases, and 15 bases stayed unmatched. The CDR3 bases are TGTGCCTGGAGCCAGCCTCCGGACAGGGTGGTAGCAGATACGCAGTATTTT. It translates to CAWSQPPDRVVADTQYF.

V usage is TRBV6-5 and J usage is TRBJ2-1; 12 bases fit TRBD2. The CDR3 runs 15 residues. CDR1 is MNHEY and CDR2 is SVGAGI in the germline V gene. With V trimmed by 6 bases and J by 4 bases, 4 bases remained unmatched. In DNA, the CDR3 is TGTGCCAGCAGGCTAGCGGGAGGGTCTTACAATGAGCAGTTCTTC. Protein product: CASRLAGGSYNEQFF.